One and the same sample provided the 29 T cell receptor beta chains below, sequenced in a study of blood T cell repertoires in COVID-19. Some clones are missing from TCRdb's copy, which holds only in-frame ones; the method was immunoSEQ multiplex PCR. The table includes around 70,000 clones, 88% detected once. The sequencing sample was made of peripheral blood. The receptors originated from a human donor in a cohort sampled during active COVID-19.

V usage is TRBV19 and J usage is TRBJ2-5; D may be TRBD1 (6 bases). The CDR3 spans 15 residues. Trimming removed 5 bases from V and 2 bases from J, with 15 bases in between. Germline CDR1 is LNHDA and CDR2 is SQIVND (reference sequence). CDR3 DNA sequence: TGTGCCAGTAGTCCCTACAGGGACGGACAAGAGACCCAGTACTTC. This encodes CASSPYRDGQETQYF.

Only one count was recorded for this clone. The CDR3 is CATSGGGETQYF. For the CDR3, the DNA is TGTGCCACCAGTGGCGGGGGGGAGACCCAGTACTTC. The chain carries TRBV24-1 and TRBJ2-5; TRBD2 agrees at 8 bases. Losses at the gene ends were 5 bases for V and 5 bases for J; bases not matched to a gene: 0. In germline, CDR1 is KGHDR, CDR2 SFDVKD. The CDR3 sequence is 12 residues long.

This sequence joins TRBV19 and TRBJ2-4; D gene uncertain. The CDR3 is 11 amino acids. V was shortened by 6 bases and J by 6 bases, with 6 bases between the two germline ends. Germline V lookup: CDR1 LNHDA, CDR2 SQIVND (reference sequence). The CDR3 DNA is TGTGCCAGTAGCGGAGCAAACATTCAGTACTTC. As protein: CASSGANIQYF.

The chain recombines TRBV5-1 with TRBJ1-3, with TRBD1 matching over 8 bases. This CDR3 has 17 residues. V was pared by 0 bases and J by 1 base, with 6 bases of the junction left unmatched. Per the germline V gene, CDR1 is SGHRS and CDR2 is YFSETQ. The CDR3 here is CASSLGQGAKSGNTIYF. CDR3 bases: TGCGCCAGCAGCTTGGGGCAGGGGGCGAAGTCTGGAAACACCATATATTTT.

This sequence joins TRBV5-4 and TRBJ2-2; TRBD1 agrees at 9 bases. CDR3 length equals 16 residues. CDR1 SGHNT and CDR2 YYREEE come from the germline V gene (reference sequence). The trim removed 4 bases at V and 5 bases at J, leaving 9 bases unmatched. In DNA form, the CDR3 reads TGTGCCAGCAGCCACAGACAGGGGGGGAGGACCGGGGAGCTGTTTTTT. Protein sequence: CASSHRQGGRTGELFF.

This chain joins TRBV6-5 and TRBJ2-7; maybe TRBD1 (5 bases). V was pared by 7 bases and J by 2 bases, with 9 bases between. CDR1 and CDR2 from the germline V gene are MNHEY and SVGAGI. The CDR3 has 12 residues. CDR3 sequence reads: CASNRSPYEQYF. CDR3 DNA: TGTGCCAGCAACAGGAGCCCCTACGAGCAGTACTTC.

This chain links TRBV11-2 with TRBJ2-7; TRBD2 matches at 7 bases. Germline loops: CDR1 SGHAT, CDR2 FQNNGV. V was clipped by 6 bases and J by 3 bases; unmatched bases: 8. This CDR3 region has 14 residues. CDR3 sequence reads: CASRLGGFSYEQYF. Written as DNA, the CDR3 is TGTGCCAGCAGACTGGGAGGGTTCAGCTACGAGCAGTACTTC.

The chain combines TRBV7-9 with TRBJ2-5, with 11 bases aligning to TRBD2. The V gene's germline CDR1 is SEHNR and CDR2 FQNEAQ (reference sequence). The CDR3 has 16 amino acids. V lost 1 base, J lost 3 bases, and 4 bases stayed unmatched. The CDR3 coding sequence is TGTGCCAGCAGCTTAGGCCCTAGCGGGGGGAAAGAGACCCAGTACTTC. Translation gives CASSLGPSGGKETQYF.

DNA of the CDR3: TGTGCCAGCTCACCCTCCGGGGGTGGGTATGGCTACACCTTC. Its translation is CASSPSGGGYGYTF. This chain links TRBV18 with TRBJ1-2; D possibly corresponds to TRBD1 (5 bases). This CDR3 is 14 amino acids long. V was cut by 3 bases and J by 5 bases, with 13 bases left in between. Per germline, CDR1 KGHSH and CDR2 LQKENI.

This chain links TRBV19 with TRBJ1-2, with 12 bases identical to TRBD1. The CDR3 is 16 residues long. CDR1 is LNHDA, CDR2 SQIVND, per germline (reference sequence). V gave up 3 bases and J gave up 7 bases; unmatched junction bases: 9. In nucleotides, the CDR3 is TGTGCCAGTAGTATCATTTCAGGGACAGGGGGCGTTGGCTACACCTTC. This gives the protein CASSIISGTGGVGYTF.

The chain carries TRBV20-1 and TRBJ1-1, with 8 bases identical to TRBD1. Germline values: CDR1 DFQATT, CDR2 SNEGSKA (reference sequence). CDR3 length equals 15 residues. V lost 3 bases to trimming and J lost 5 bases; unmatched junction nucleotides: 11. The CDR3 region is CSASALQGARTEAFF. The CDR3 DNA sequence: TGCAGTGCTAGTGCCCTTCAGGGGGCGCGGACTGAAGCTTTCTTT.

The DNA of the CDR3 is TGTGCCAGCAGCTTAGCGTCCTTGAACTATGGCTACACCTTC. Translation: CASSLASLNYGYTF. The J gene is TRBJ1-2, the V gene TRBV11-3; D is unclear. The CDR3 is 14 residues long. V dropped 1 base and J dropped 2 bases, with 8 bases sitting between them. Germline CDR1 and CDR2: SGHNT and YENEEA.

V usage is TRBV6-5 and J usage is TRBJ1-6; D not certain. Germline lookup yields CDR1 MNHEY and CDR2 SVGAGI. The CDR3 sequence is 15 residues long. V lost 6 bases, J lost 0 bases, and 9 bases lay in between. The CDR3 sequence is CASRPGSSYNSPLHF. In DNA, the CDR3 is TGTGCCAGCAGGCCGGGGAGCTCCTATAATTCACCCCTCCACTTT.

The chain employs TRBV19 and TRBJ2-1, with 10 bases that match TRBD1. V lost 3 bases and J lost 5; bases outside the gene matches: 4. The germline gives CDR1 LNHDA, CDR2 SQIVND (reference sequence). The CDR3 runs 15 residues. The CDR3 DNA sequence: TGTGCCAGTAGTATCGACAGGGGGCTCGACAATGAGCAGTTCTTC. Protein product: CASSIDRGLDNEQFF.

The V and J genes are TRBV29-1 and TRBJ2-3; TRBD2 matches 7 bases. Germline loops: CDR1 SQVTM, CDR2 ANQGSEA. This CDR3 is 13 amino acids long. The ends lost 0 bases at V and 8 bases at J; junction bases unmatched: 5. The CDR3 nucleotides read TGCAGCGTTGAAGAAGCGGGGAGTTTTACGCAGTATTTT. This translates into CSVEEAGSFTQYF.

This chain uses TRBV29-1 with TRBJ2-1, with unresolved D. V lost 4 bases and J lost 0, with 7 bases in between. Germline V gene lookup returns CDR1 SQVTM and CDR2 ANQGSEA. This CDR3 spans 13 amino acids. The DNA for the CDR3 is TGCAGCGTTGTACCGAGCTCCTACAATGAGCAGTTCTTC. This sequence encodes CSVVPSSYNEQFF.

This clone was picked up a small number of times. This CDR3 is CASSLEGQRNQPQHF. The CDR3 coding sequence is TGTGCCAGCAGTTTAGAGGGACAGAGAAATCAGCCCCAGCATTTT. The chain has TRBV27 and TRBJ1-5, with 7 nucleotides matching TRBD1. The germline gives CDR1 MNHEY, CDR2 SMNVEV (reference sequence). The junction had 5 bases not matched to a gene; V was cut back by 2 bases and J by 4 bases. The CDR3 consists of 15 residues.

Only one count was recorded for this clone. The genes are TRBV28 and TRBJ1-6, with 7 nucleotides matching TRBD1. The CDR3 consists of 16 residues. The junction had 7 bases not matched to a gene; V was cut back by 6 bases and J by 2 bases. Germline V gives CDR1 MDHEN, CDR2 SYDVKM. CDR3 protein: CASSPIRGTYNSPLHF. Written as DNA, the CDR3 is TGTGCCAGCAGCCCTATCAGGGGGACCTATAATTCACCCCTCCACTTT. Drawing the rest from reference TRBV28 and TRBJ1-6, the complete variable domain is DVKVTQSSRYLVKRTGEKVFLECVQDMDHENMFWYRQDPGLGLRLIYFSYDVKMKEKGDIPEGYSVSREKKERFSLILESASTNQTSMYLCASSPIRGTYNSPLHFGNGTRLTVT.

This rearrangement joins TRBV27 to TRBJ2-5; the match to TRBD2 covers 7 bases. CDR1 and CDR2 (germline): MNHEY, SMNVEV (reference sequence). Trimming cost V 3 bases and J 5 bases; bases outside gene matches: 12. The CDR3 spans 16 residues. This CDR3 is CASSFSSLVGGETQYF. As DNA, the CDR3 is TGTGCCAGCAGTTTTAGTTCTTTAGTGGGGGGGGAGACCCAGTACTTC.

This chain connects TRBV5-1 to TRBJ2-5; 15 bases align to TRBD2. Germline CDR1 and CDR2: SGHRS and YFSETQ. J lost 5 bases, V lost 2 bases, and 7 bases had no gene match. This CDR3 region has 17 residues. CDR3 residues: CASSLGTSGRPRETQYF. The DNA for the CDR3 is TGCGCCAGCAGCTTAGGGACTAGCGGGAGGCCCCGGGAGACCCAGTACTTC.

The V gene is TRBV29-1, the J gene TRBJ2-5, with D tentatively TRBD2 (6 bases). V was shortened by 4 bases and J by 2 bases, with 8 bases between the two germline ends. The CDR3 consists of 12 residues. CDR1 is SQVTM, CDR2 ANQGSEA, per germline. The CDR3 reads CSVAGVQETQYF. The DNA for the CDR3 is TGCAGCGTTGCGGGAGTACAAGAGACCCAGTACTTC.

V is TRBV6-2 or TRBV6-3 and J is TRBJ1-2, with 10 positions matching TRBD1. J gave up 7 bases and V 2 bases, and 4 bases lay outside the gene matches. This CDR3 spans 14 amino acids. CDR1 is MNHEY and CDR2 is SVGEGT in the germline V gene. CDR3: CASSYAGTGVGYTF. The CDR3 coding sequence is TGTGCCAGCAGTTACGCCGGGACAGGGGTTGGCTACACCTTC.

This clone was seen just once. Other nucleotide sequences from this sample produce the same CDR3. This CDR3 is CASSLGQSDSPLHF. CDR3 bases: TGCGCCAGCAGCTTGGGACAGTCGGATTCACCCCTCCACTTT. The V and J genes are TRBV5-1 and TRBJ1-6; weak D call: TRBD1 (5 bases). V was clipped by 0 bases and J by 8 bases, with 9 bases between them. The germline gives CDR1 SGHRS, CDR2 YFSETQ. The CDR3 is 14 amino acids.

This clone was seen only once. The V and J genes are TRBV30 and TRBJ1-5; weak D call: TRBD1 (6 bases). Trimming shortened V by 3 bases and J by 5 bases, and 14 bases separated the two germline ends. The CDR3 extends over 14 amino acids. Germline V lookup: CDR1 GTSNPN, CDR2 SVGIG (reference sequence). The CDR3 loop is CAWSRTEEHQPQHF. The CDR3 region has the DNA TGTGCCTGGAGCAGGACAGAGGAACATCAGCCCCAGCATTTT.

The V gene is TRBV5-6, the J gene TRBJ2-1, with D possibly being TRBD1 (5 bases). The CDR3 loop spans 15 amino acids. Germline CDR1 and CDR2: SGHDT and YYEEEE. Trimming took off 3 bases at V and 7 bases at J, with 17 bases between the two ends. This CDR3 is CASSYRNPPRNEQFF. The CDR3 nucleotides are TGTGCCAGCAGCTACAGGAACCCCCCCCGGAATGAGCAGTTCTTC.

The chain combines TRBV7-3 with TRBJ2-3; 10 bases line up with TRBD2. CDR3 size: 16 residues. V dropped 5 bases and J dropped 4; count of bases not matched to a gene: 9. Germline V gives CDR1 SGHTA, CDR2 FQGTGA. In DNA form, the CDR3 reads TGTGCCAGCAGCCCCCTTGGGGGGACTAGCGCAGATACGCAGTATTTT. Translating gives CASSPLGGTSADTQYF.

This clone was counted a few times. The CDR3 nucleotides read TGCAGCGCCGACGACCGGACTAGTACCAGGGGAGAGCAGTTCTTC. It yields the protein CSADDRTSTRGEQFF. The rearrangement joins TRBV29-1 to TRBJ2-1, with D perhaps TRBD2 (7 bases). The CDR3 spans 15 residues. Trimming shortened V by 7 bases and J by 10 bases, and 26 bases separated the two germline ends. Looked up from germline, CDR1 is SQVTM and CDR2 is ANQGSEA.

The rearrangement links TRBV6-5 to TRBJ1-1; a weak D match, TRBD1 (5 bases). V dropped 7 bases and J dropped 7 bases, with 10 bases sitting between them. Germline loops: CDR1 MNHEY, CDR2 SVGAGI. The length of the CDR3 is 11 residues. For the CDR3, the DNA is TGTGCCAGCATAAGGGGCAATGAAGCTTTCTTT. Its protein product is CASIRGNEAFF.

This clone appeared a single time. The V gene is TRBV29-1, the J gene TRBJ2-2; the D gene is possibly TRBD2 (5 bases). This CDR3 is built from 13 residues. CDR1 and CDR2 from the germline V gene are SQVTM and ANQGSEA. V shed 6 bases and J shed 8 bases, with 16 bases lying between them. For the CDR3, the DNA is TGCAGCGTCGGACTCGCTCTAGGAGGGGAGCTGTTTTTT. It specifies CSVGLALGGELFF.